This T cell receptor beta chain was sequenced in a study of T cells in Graves' hyperthyroidism and ophthalmopathy. The CDR3 spans 15 residues. CDR1 MNHEY and CDR2 SVGEGT come from the germline V gene. V was pared by 4 bases and J by 4 bases, with 14 bases between. RNA transcripts yielded amplified TCR beta CDR3 regions. HTBI primers were the set used in a first-round RT-PCR of the TCR CDR3. TCRdb re-called the multiplex PCR reads with MiXCR, one entry per CDR3 protein. The table records fewer than 350,000 distinct CDR3 sequences, nearly 15% of them present only once. This receptor was identified in a woman between 45 and 60 years old with Graves' hyperthyroidism that later progressed to Graves' ophthalmopathy. The gene calls are TRBV6-2 or TRBV6-3 and TRBJ2-1; D not certain. Sequenced input: blood. The CDR3 DNA is TGTGCCAGCAGTTCCCGGACGGAAAGTTACAATGAGCAGTTCTTC. Translation gives CASSSRTESYNEQFF.